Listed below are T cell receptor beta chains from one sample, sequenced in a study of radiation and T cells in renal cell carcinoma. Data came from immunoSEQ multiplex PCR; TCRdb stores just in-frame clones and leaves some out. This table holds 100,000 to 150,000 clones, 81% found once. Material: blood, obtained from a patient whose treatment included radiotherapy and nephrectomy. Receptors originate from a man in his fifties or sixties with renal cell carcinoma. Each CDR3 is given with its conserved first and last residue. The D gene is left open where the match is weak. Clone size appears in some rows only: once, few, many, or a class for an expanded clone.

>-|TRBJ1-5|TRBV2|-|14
TGTGCCAGCAGTGAAGGCACAGGGTGGGAGCCCCAGCATTTT
CASSEGTGWEPQHF
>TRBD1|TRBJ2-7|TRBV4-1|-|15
TGCGCCAGCAGCCGAAGGACAGGGTACTTGGGCGAGCAGTACTTC
CASSRRTGYLGEQYF
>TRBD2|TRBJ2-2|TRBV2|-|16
TGTGCCAGCAGTGTTTTGCGGGAGGTGCGGACCGGGGAGCTGTTTTTT
CASSVLREVRTGELFF
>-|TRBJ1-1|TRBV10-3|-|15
TGTGCCATCAGTGAGGACGGGTCCCTTAGGGCTGAAGCTTTCTTT
CAISEDGSLRAEAFF
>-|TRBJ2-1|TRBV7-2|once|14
TGTGCCAGCAGCCCTGCAATGACCTACAATGAGCAGTTCTTC
CASSPAMTYNEQFF
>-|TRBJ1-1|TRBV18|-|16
TGTGCCAGCTCACCCCTGGGGGGGTTGAGGGGTGATGAAGCTTTCTTT
CASSPLGGLRGDEAFF
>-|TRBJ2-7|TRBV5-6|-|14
TGTGCCAGCAGCTTGAAGGGGGGCTCCGACGAGCAGTACTTC
CASSLKGGSDEQYF
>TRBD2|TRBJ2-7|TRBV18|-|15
TGTGCCAGCTCGCCTACTAGCGACCTGACCTACGAGCAGTACTTC
CASSPTSDLTYEQYF
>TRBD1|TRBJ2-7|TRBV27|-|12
TGTGCCAGCAGTCCCAGGGGGTTTGAGCAGTACTTC
CASSPRGFEQYF
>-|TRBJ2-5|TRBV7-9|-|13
TGTGCCAGCAGCTTAGTGGTCCAAGAGACCCAGTACTTC
CASSLVVQETQYF
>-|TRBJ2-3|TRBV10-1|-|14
TGCGCCAGCAGTACAGGGACTTTCGGAGATACGCAGTATTTT
CASSTGTFGDTQYF
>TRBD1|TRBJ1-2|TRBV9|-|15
TGTGCCAGCAGCGTTTTGGGACAGGGCCGGTATGGCTACACCTTC
CASSVLGQGRYGYTF
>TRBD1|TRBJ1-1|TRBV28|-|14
TGTGCCAGCAGTTCCGGGACAGCCAACACTGAAGCTTTCTTT
CASSSGTANTEAFF
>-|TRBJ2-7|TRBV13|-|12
TGTGCCAGCAGCTCCTCCGGCTACGAGCAGTACTTC
CASSSSGYEQYF
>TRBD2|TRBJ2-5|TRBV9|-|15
TGTGCCAGCAGCGTTACCGGGACTAGCGGGGAGACCCAGTACTTC
CASSVTGTSGETQYF
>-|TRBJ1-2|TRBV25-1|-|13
TGTGCCAGCAGTGAAGGGAGTCAGTGGGGCTACACCTTC
CASSEGSQWGYTF
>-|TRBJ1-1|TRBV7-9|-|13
TGTGCCAGCAGCTTAGTCTATAACACTGAAGCTTTCTTT
CASSLVYNTEAFF
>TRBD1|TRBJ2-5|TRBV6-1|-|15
TGTGCCAGCCGAACCTCCGGGACAGCTCAAGAGACCCAGTACTTC
CASRTSGTAQETQYF
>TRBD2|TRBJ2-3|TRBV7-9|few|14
TGTGCCAGCAGACCAACTAGCGGGGGTCATACGCAGTATTTT
CASRPTSGGHTQYF
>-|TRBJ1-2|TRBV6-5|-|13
TGTGCCAGCAGTTACTCGGGCAGTGGGGGCTACACCTTC
CASSYSGSGGYTF
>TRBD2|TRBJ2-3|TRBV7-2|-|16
TGTGCCAGCAGCTCACTAGCGGGGGGGGGCACAGATACGCAGTATTTT
CASSSLAGGGTDTQYF
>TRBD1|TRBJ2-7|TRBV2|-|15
TGTGCCAGCAGGGTTACAGGGGGAGGTTACTACGAGCAGTACTTC
CASRVTGGGYYEQYF
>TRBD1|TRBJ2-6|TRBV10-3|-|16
TGTGCCATCAGTGGGACAGGGGGCATAGGGGCCAACGTCCTGACTTTC
CAISGTGGIGANVLTF
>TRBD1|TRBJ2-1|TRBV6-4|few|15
TGTGCCAGCAGTGCCGGACAGGAGAGCTACAATGAGCAGTTCTTC
CASSAGQESYNEQFF
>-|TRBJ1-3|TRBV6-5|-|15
TGTGCCAGCAGTTACGGACCCTACTCTGGAAACACCATATATTTT
CASSYGPYSGNTIYF
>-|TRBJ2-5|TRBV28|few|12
TGTGCCAGCAGTCTGACCAGCGTGACCCAGTACTTC
CASSLTSVTQYF
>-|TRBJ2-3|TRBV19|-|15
TGTGCCTCGAAGAAGGGGGGGGCCACCACAGATACGCAGTATTTT
CASKKGGATTDTQYF
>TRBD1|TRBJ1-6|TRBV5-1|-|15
TGCGCCAGCAGCTCAACAGGGGGCGAAAATTCACCCCTCCACTTT
CASSSTGGENSPLHF
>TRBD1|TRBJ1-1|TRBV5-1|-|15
TGCGCCAGCAGCGATCAAGGACAGGGTGGCACTGAAGCTTTCTTT
CASSDQGQGGTEAFF
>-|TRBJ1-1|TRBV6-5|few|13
TGTGCCAGCAGCTTCGGGGGGAACACTGAAGCTTTCTTT
CASSFGGNTEAFF
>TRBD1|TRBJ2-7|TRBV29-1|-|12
TGCAGCGCCTCGGACAGGGGCTACGAGCAGTACTTC
CSASDRGYEQYF
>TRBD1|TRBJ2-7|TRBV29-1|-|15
TGCAGCGTTGAGGCGGGTCGGACAGGGACAGACGAGCAGTACTTC
CSVEAGRTGTDEQYF
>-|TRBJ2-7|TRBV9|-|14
TGTGCCAGCACCACGACAGGCAGCTCCTACGAGCAGTACTTC
CASTTTGSSYEQYF
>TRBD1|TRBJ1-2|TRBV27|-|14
TGTGCCAGCAGTCCGGGAACAGGGGATGATGGCTACACCTTC
CASSPGTGDDGYTF
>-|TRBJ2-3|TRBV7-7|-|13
TGTGCTAGCAGCTTAGCTGAGTTGGATACGCAGTATTTT
CASSLAELDTQYF
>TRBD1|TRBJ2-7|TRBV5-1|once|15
TGCGCCAGCAGCTTGGAACCAGGGGGTTATTACGAGCAGTACTTC
CASSLEPGGYYEQYF
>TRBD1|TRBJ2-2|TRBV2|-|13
TGTGCCACAGGGACAGGAAATACCGGGGAGCTGTTTTTT
CATGTGNTGELFF
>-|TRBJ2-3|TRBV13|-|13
TGTGCCAGCAGCCCCGTGACAAAGGATACGCAGTATTTT
CASSPVTKDTQYF
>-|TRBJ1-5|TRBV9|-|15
TGTGCCAGCAGCGTAGGTCCGGGAACCGATCAGCCCCAGCATTTT
CASSVGPGTDQPQHF
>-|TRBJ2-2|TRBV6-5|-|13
TGTGCCAGCAGTTACTACCGGGCCGGGGAGCTGTTTTTT
CASSYYRAGELFF
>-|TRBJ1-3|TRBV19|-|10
TGTGCCAGTACTCGAAACACCATATATTTT
CASTRNTIYF
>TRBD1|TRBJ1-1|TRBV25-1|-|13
TGTGCCAGCAGCCGACAGGGGGACACTGAAGCTTTCTTT
CASSRQGDTEAFF
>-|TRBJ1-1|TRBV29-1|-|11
TGCAGCGTCAAAGGGTCAGGTCAAGCTTTCTTT
CSVKGSGQAFF
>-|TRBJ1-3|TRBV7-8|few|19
TGTGCCAGCAGCTTAGGTCGCAGAAAGGACAGAAGCTCTGGAAACACCATATATTTT
CASSLGRRKDRSSGNTIYF
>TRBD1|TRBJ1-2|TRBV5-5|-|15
TGTGCCAGCAGCCCAGGGACAGGGGTGTACTATGGCTACACCTTC
CASSPGTGVYYGYTF
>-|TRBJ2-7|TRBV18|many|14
TGTGCCAGCTCACGGACAGCTAGCTCCTACGAGCAGTACTTC
CASSRTASSYEQYF
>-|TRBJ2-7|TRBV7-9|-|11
TGTGCCAGCAGCCCTAGGTACGAGCAGTACTTC
CASSPRYEQYF
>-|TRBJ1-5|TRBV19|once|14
TGTGCCAGTACCATCGGGGTGGGGAATCAGCCCCAGCATTTT
CASTIGVGNQPQHF
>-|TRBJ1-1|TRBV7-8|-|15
TGTGCCAGCAGCTTAGATCAGGGTTGGAACACTGAAGCTTTCTTT
CASSLDQGWNTEAFF
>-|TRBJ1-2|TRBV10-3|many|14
TGTGCCATCAGTGATTCCGTGGGGGGTAGCGGCTACACCTTC
CAISDSVGGSGYTF
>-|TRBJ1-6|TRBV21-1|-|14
TGTGCCAGCAGCAAAGCAAGGGATATATCACCCCTCCACTTT
CASSKARDISPLHF
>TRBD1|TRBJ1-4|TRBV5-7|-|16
TGTGCCAGCAGCTTACAGGGGCTGGCAACTAATGAAAAACTGTTTTTT
CASSLQGLATNEKLFF
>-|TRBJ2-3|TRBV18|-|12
TGTGCCAGCTCACTCGGCACAGATACGCAGTATTTT
CASSLGTDTQYF
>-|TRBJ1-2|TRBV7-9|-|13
TGTGCCAGCAGCTTAGGCCCGGGGGAGGGCTACACCTTC
CASSLGPGEGYTF
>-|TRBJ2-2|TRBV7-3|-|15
TGTGCCAGCAGCCCCTCCGGGGATAACACCGGGGAGCTGTTTTTT
CASSPSGDNTGELFF
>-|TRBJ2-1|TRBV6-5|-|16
TGTGCCAGCAGTTACCGGCCGGCAATAGCTTACAATGAGCAGTTCTTC
CASSYRPAIAYNEQFF
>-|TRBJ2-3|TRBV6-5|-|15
TGTGCCAGCAGAGGGGTTGGGACCGCGCCAGATACGCAGTATTTT
CASRGVGTAPDTQYF
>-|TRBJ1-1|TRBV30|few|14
TGTGCCTGGAGTGTCGGCAGGTTGAACACTGAAGCTTTCTTT
CAWSVGRLNTEAFF